This entry is about one T cell receptor (beta chain). Its specificity is not known. The data derive from a study of CD8 T cells in ankylosing spondylitis. Per the germline V gene, CDR1 is DFQATT and CDR2 is SNEGSKA (reference sequence). After removal of 6 bases from V and 6 bases from J, the junction contained 11 bases not matched to a gene. This CDR3 spans 13 amino acids. Study observations and caveats: Both synovial fluid and blood in reactive arthritis had previously been reported to carry some motif variants. With a CD8+ phenotype, disease-linked clones were relatively rare in peripheral blood. It appeared that ankylosing spondylitis blood was characterized by a TCR beta motif of fewer than 10 highly homologous variants.

Quantitative 5'-RACE was performed with molecular barcodes, and it yielded the TCR beta libraries. TCRdb re-called the 5' RACE reads through MiXCR, storing one row per CDR3 protein. The sample records 290,000 or so distinct CDR3 sequences, 20% to 25% being singletons. The chain employs TRBV20-1 and TRBJ2-7, with 7 bases identical to TRBD2. The sample comprised blood, either unsorted or a sorted T cell fraction (not recorded which). This clonotype was obtained from a female donor with ankylosing spondylitis or in good health (not recorded which). The CDR3 here is CSAYGGRYSEQYF. DNA of the CDR3: TGCAGTGCCTACGGCGGGAGATATAGCGAGCAGTACTTC.